This T cell receptor beta chain was profiled in a study of OX40 agonist ivuxolimab in advanced cancers. Study-level background: Three patients, one with hepatocellular carcinoma and two with cutaneous melanoma, responded partially.

Anyone with autoimmune disease history or systemic immunosuppression was excluded. This CDR3 comprises 16 residues. V was clipped by 3 bases and J by 6 bases, with 20 bases between them. Germline V gene lookup returns CDR1 LGHNA and CDR2 YSLEER. TCRdb's table, derived via immunoSEQ multiplex PCR, lists solely in-frame clones and lacks some. The repertoire holds around 38,000 clones, with less than 90% as singletons. The genes are TRBV4-3 and TRBJ1-1; tentative D call: TRBD1 (6 bases). The material sequenced was CD4+ or CD8+ T cells sorted from blood, taken in a trial of the OX40 agonist ivuxolimab. This TCR came from an adult with an advanced solid tumor such as melanoma, head and neck, liver or kidney cancer. CDR3 nucleotides: TGCGCCAGCAGCCATCCCCCGGGGGGGGGCATTGCTGAAGCTTTCTTT. This codes for CASSHPPGGGIAEAFF.